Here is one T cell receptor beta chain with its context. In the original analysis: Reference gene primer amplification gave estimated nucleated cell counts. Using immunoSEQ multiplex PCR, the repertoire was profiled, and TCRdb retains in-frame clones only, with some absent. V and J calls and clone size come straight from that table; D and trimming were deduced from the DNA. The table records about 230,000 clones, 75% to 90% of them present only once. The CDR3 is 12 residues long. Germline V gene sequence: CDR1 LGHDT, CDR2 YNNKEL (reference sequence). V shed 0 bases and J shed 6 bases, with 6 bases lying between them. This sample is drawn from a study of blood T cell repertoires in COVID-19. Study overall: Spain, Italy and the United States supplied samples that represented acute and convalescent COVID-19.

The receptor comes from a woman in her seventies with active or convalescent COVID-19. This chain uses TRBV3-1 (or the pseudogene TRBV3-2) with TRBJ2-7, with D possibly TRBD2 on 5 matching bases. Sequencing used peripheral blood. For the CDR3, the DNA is TGTGCCAGCAGCCAAGATCGGGGCGAGCAGTACTTC. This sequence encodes CASSQDRGEQYF.